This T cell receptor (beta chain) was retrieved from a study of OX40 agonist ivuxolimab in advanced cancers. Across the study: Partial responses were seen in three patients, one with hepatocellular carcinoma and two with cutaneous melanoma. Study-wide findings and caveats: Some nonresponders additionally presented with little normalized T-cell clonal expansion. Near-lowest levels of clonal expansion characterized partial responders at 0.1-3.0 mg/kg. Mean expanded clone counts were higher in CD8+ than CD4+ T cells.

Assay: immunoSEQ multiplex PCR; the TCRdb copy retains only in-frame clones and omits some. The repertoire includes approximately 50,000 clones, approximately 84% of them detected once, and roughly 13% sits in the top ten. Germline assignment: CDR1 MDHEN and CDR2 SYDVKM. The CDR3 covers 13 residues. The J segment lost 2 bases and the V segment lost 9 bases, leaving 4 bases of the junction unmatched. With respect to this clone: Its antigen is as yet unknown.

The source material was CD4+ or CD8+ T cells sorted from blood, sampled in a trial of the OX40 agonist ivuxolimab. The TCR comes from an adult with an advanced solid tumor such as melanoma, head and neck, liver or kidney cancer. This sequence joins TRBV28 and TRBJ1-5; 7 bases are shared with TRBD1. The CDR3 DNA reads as TGTGCCAGTCTCAGGGGGGGCAATCAGCCCCAGCATTTT. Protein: CASLRGGNQPQHF.